Reported below is one TCR beta chain. The record originates from a study of blood T cell repertoires in COVID-19. Study overall: PBMCs, B-cell-depleted T cells, or T cells provided the cDNA or gDNA that made up the material.

This table comes from immunoSEQ multiplex PCR, and its TCRdb copy is limited to in-frame clones, with some not included. The data contain 300,000 to 450,000 clones, about 90% of them singletons. Assignments of participants to cohorts depended upon their own reported clinical history. Exposed participants encountered a COVID-19 case during the 2 weeks preceding study entry. V dropped 4 bases and J dropped 7; count of bases not matched to a gene: 6. The V gene's germline CDR1 is SGHVS and CDR2 FQNEAQ. CDR3 length: 16 residues. This chain uses TRBV7-8 with TRBJ2-1, with 14 bases aligning to TRBD2. The origin of this receptor is a woman aged 25 to 39 who had been exposed to COVID-19. The sample taken for sequencing was PBMCs or T cells enriched from blood (not recorded which). The CDR3 DNA reads as TGTGCCAGCAGCTGGGGACTAGCGGGAGATAAGAATGAGCAGTTCTTC. Translated: CASSWGLAGDKNEQFF.